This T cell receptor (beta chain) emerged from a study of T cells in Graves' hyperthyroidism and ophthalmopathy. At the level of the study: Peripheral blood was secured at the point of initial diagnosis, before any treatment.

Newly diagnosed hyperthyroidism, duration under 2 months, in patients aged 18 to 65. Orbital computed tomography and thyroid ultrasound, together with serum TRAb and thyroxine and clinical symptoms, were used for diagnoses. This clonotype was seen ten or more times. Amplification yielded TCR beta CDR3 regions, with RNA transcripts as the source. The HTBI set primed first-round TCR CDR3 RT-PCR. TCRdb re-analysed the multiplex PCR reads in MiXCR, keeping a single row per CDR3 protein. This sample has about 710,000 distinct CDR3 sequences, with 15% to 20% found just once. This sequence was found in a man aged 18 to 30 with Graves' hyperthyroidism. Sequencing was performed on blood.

CDR3 residues: CASGERQYF. Written as DNA, the CDR3 is TGTGCCAGCGGCGAAAGGCAGTATTTT. The J gene is TRBJ2-3, the V gene TRBV28; D not resolved. V lost 8 bases and J 11 bases, leaving 8 bases between the germline ends. In germline, CDR1 is MDHEN, CDR2 SYDVKM. This CDR3 has 9 amino acids.